The T cell receptor (beta chain) under discussion was sequenced for a study of blood T cell repertoires in COVID-19. The overall study: COVID-19 samples from acute and convalescent phases originated in the United States, Italy and Spain.

The repertoire was sequenced with immunoSEQ multiplex PCR; TCRdb's copy has only in-frame clones and lacks some. The repertoire holds some 40,000 clones, with 80% as singletons. The V end was cut by 7 bases, the J end by 4 bases, with 13 bases between. The CDR3 runs 13 residues. Germline V gene data show CDR1 as LNHDA and CDR2 as SQIVND (reference sequence). J is TRBJ1-1 and V is TRBV19, with D possibly TRBD1 on 6 matching bases. The source is a man between 65 and 85 years old with acute or convalescent COVID-19. Sample: peripheral blood. The chain's CDR3 is CASIQRGGTEAFF. The CDR3 nucleotides are TGTGCCAGTATCCAGAGGGGGGGCACTGAAGCTTTCTTT.